One and the same sample provided the 28 T cell receptor beta chains below, sequenced in a study of cytomegalovirus exposure and HLA in healthy donors. In the PCR, 60 Vbeta and 13 Jbeta primers were used. Libraries were prepared by immunoSEQ multiplex PCR; TCRdb keeps only in-frame clonotypes and omits some of them. Here the sample spans roughly 120,000 clones, around 70% being singletons. Input material: PBMCs. The source is a woman in her thirties or forties in good health and CMV-seronegative.

This rearrangement joins TRBV14 to TRBJ1-6; 9 nucleotides align to TRBD1. The CDR3 sequence is 18 residues long. The germline V gene encodes CDR1 SGHDN and CDR2 FVKESK. V dropped 2 bases and J dropped 5; count of bases not matched to a gene: 10. The CDR3 is CASSQPGQGPPHNSPLHF. Here the CDR3 DNA reads TGTGCCAGCAGCCAACCGGGACAGGGTCCCCCACATAATTCACCCCTCCACTTT.

Of note for this clone: A read error may produce the germline difference seen at one junction end. The identical CDR3 is also encoded by other nucleotide sequences in the sample. The V call is TRBV4-1, the J call TRBJ1-6, with TRBD1 identical over 9 bases. Germline CDR1 MGHRA, CDR2 YSYEKL. This CDR3 contains 15 residues. CDR3: CASSPGQGYNSPLHF. The CDR3 DNA reads TGTGCCAGCAGCCCGGGACAGGGCTATAATTCACCCCTCCACTTT.

The V and J genes are TRBV6-5 and TRBJ2-3; 12 bases line up with TRBD2. The ends lost 7 bases at V and 5 bases at J; junction bases unmatched: 7. From germline, CDR1 is MNHEY and CDR2 SVGAGI. CDR3 size: 15 residues. DNA for the CDR3: TGTGCCAGCACCCCTAGCGGGGGGGCGATAGATACGCAGTATTTT. Its translation is CASTPSGGAIDTQYF.

The gene calls are TRBV9 and TRBJ2-5; maybe TRBD2 (6 bases). V lost 4 bases and J lost 4, with 20 bases in between. The CDR3 has 16 residues. Looked up from germline, CDR1 is SGDLS and CDR2 is YYNGEE. The CDR3 loop reads CASSPDGGSRAETQYF. In nucleotides, the CDR3 is TGTGCCAGCAGCCCAGATGGGGGGAGTCGGGCAGAGACCCAGTACTTC.

The V and J genes are TRBV5-6 and TRBJ2-5; possibly TRBD2 for D (5 bases). CDR3 length: 15 amino acids. Germline CDR1 and CDR2: SGHDT and YYEEEE. Trimming removed 1 base from V and 4 bases from J, with 14 bases in between. This CDR3 reads CASSLPWERVETQYF. CDR3 in DNA: TGTGCCAGCAGCTTGCCTTGGGAGAGGGTAGAGACCCAGTACTTC.

CDR3 in DNA: TGTGCCAGTAGTCGCGCCATACCGAATGAGCAGTTCTTC. It encodes CASSRAIPNEQFF. V usage is TRBV19 and J usage is TRBJ2-1, with D unresolved. This CDR3 comprises 13 residues. CDR1 LNHDA and CDR2 SQIVND come from the germline V gene (reference sequence). Between the trimmed V and J ends, which lost 5 bases and 7 bases, there was a span of 12 bases.

The rearrangement uses TRBV28 and TRBJ2-7; 10 bases fit TRBD2. Trimming removed 5 bases from V and 0 bases from J; junction bases left unmatched: 16. CDR1 and CDR2 (germline): MDHEN, SYDVKM. The CDR3 contains 19 residues. The CDR3 nucleotides are TGTGCCAGCAGTGCCAAATCCTTAAGCGGGAGGGTCCTCTCCTACGAGCAGTACTTC. Protein product: CASSAKSLSGRVLSYEQYF.

This clone was detected once. The chain couples TRBV19 to TRBJ2-1, with no clear D. This CDR3 is 17 amino acids long. Trimming removed 3 bases from V and 1 base from J, with 16 bases in between. Germline values: CDR1 LNHDA, CDR2 SQIVND (reference sequence). CDR3 loop: CASSMLRGQPSYNEQFF. Here the CDR3 DNA reads TGTGCCAGTAGTATGCTACGCGGCCAGCCATCCTACAATGAGCAGTTCTTC. The variable domain in full, completed from reference TRBV19 and TRBJ2-1, reads DGGITQSPKYLFRKEGQNVTLSCEQNLNHDAMYWYRQDPGQGLRLIYYSQIVNDFQKGDIAEGYSVSREKKESFPLTVTSAQKNPTAFYLCASSMLRGQPSYNEQFFGPGTRLTVL.

This chain joins TRBV5-1 and TRBJ1-4; 9 bases are a match to TRBD1. The germline V gene encodes CDR1 SGHRS and CDR2 YFSETQ. V dropped 4 bases and J dropped 5; count of bases not matched to a gene: 12. The CDR3 extends over 17 amino acids. CDR3 protein: CASSRTRSGTGNEKLFF. DNA for the CDR3: TGCGCCAGCAGCCGGACCCGCTCCGGGACAGGGAATGAAAAACTGTTTTTT.

The rearrangement links TRBV5-8 to TRBJ1-2, with 8 bases that match TRBD1. CDR1 SGHTS and CDR2 YDEGEE come from the germline V gene. This CDR3 comprises 18 residues. Unmatched junction bases numbered 13, after V lost 0 bases and J lost 3 bases. The CDR3 loop is CASSLAVSRGQWDYGYTF. The DNA of the CDR3 is TGTGCCAGCAGCTTGGCCGTTTCCAGGGGGCAATGGGACTATGGCTACACCTTC.

The chain uses TRBV4-1 and TRBJ2-3; possible D gene TRBD2, 6 bases. Per germline, CDR1 MGHRA and CDR2 YSYEKL. There are 16 residues in the CDR3. V lost 1 base to trimming and J lost 2 bases, with 13 bases between them. CDR3: CASSQGGDPYTDTQYF. CDR3 nucleotide sequence: TGCGCCAGCAGCCAAGGGGGGGATCCCTACACAGATACGCAGTATTTT.

This sequence joins TRBV28 and TRBJ2-2; 8 bases agree with TRBD1. After removal of 4 bases from V and 2 bases from J, the junction contained 6 bases not matched to a gene. The CDR3 spans 16 residues. Germline values: CDR1 MDHEN, CDR2 SYDVKM. CDR3 in DNA: TGTGCCAGCAGTTCTACCGGGACAGGAAACACCGGGGAGCTGTTTTTT. Protein sequence: CASSSTGTGNTGELFF. Combining the CDR3 with reference TRBV28 and TRBJ2-2 gives the whole variable domain DVKVTQSSRYLVKRTGEKVFLECVQDMDHENMFWYRQDPGLGLRLIYFSYDVKMKEKGDIPEGYSVSREKKERFSLILESASTNQTSMYLCASSSTGTGNTGELFFGEGSRLTVL.

The rearrangement links TRBV9 to TRBJ2-1, with D perhaps matching TRBD2 (6 bases). Germline assignment: CDR1 SGDLS and CDR2 YYNGEE. V was shortened by 0 bases and J by 5 bases, with 9 bases between the two germline ends. The length of the CDR3 is 14 residues. CDR3 in DNA: TGTGCCAGCAGCGTAGGAGGGAGGAACAATGAGCAGTTCTTC. Its translation is CASSVGGRNNEQFF. Full variable domain (remainder filled in from reference TRBV9 and TRBJ2-1): DSGVTQTPKHLITATGQRVTLRCSPRSGDLSVYWYQQSLDQGLQFLIQYYNGEERAKGNILERFSAQQFPDLHSELNLSSLELGDSALYFCASSVGGRNNEQFFGPGTRLTVL.

This chain joins TRBV7-8 and TRBJ2-5, with 10 bases matching TRBD2. The J call is uncertain, as TRBJ2-7 better fits the DNA end. Germline V CDR1 and CDR2: SGHVS, FQNEAQ. This CDR3 contains 14 residues. The CDR3 is CASSLLTSGYEQYF. The CDR3 nucleotides read TGTGCCAGCAGCTTGCTGACTAGCGGGTACGAGCAGTACTTC.

The chain is built from TRBV14 and TRBJ2-3; D may be TRBD1 (6 bases). This CDR3 is 15 amino acids long. V lost 2 bases, J lost 5 bases, and 14 bases lay in between. From germline, CDR1 is SGHDN and CDR2 FVKESK. This CDR3 reads CASSQLTGWGDTQYF. CDR3 bases: TGTGCCAGCAGCCAACTAACAGGGTGGGGAGATACGCAGTATTTT.

This chain links TRBV5-1 with TRBJ1-3; D is unresolved. CDR3 size: 16 residues. V dropped 0 bases and J dropped 0 bases, with 10 bases sitting between them. Germline CDR1 SGHRS, CDR2 YFSETQ. The CDR3 loop reads CASSLGAAFSGNTIYF. In DNA, the CDR3 is TGCGCCAGCAGCTTGGGAGCAGCGTTCTCTGGAAACACCATATATTTT.

In this sample, this clone turned up a few times. The chain joins TRBV5-8 to TRBJ1-1, with 9 bases lining up with TRBD1. The CDR3 is 15 residues long. V shed 4 bases and J 4 bases; nucleotides not matched to a gene: 8. Germline assignment: CDR1 SGHTS and CDR2 YDEGEE. CDR3 sequence: CASSQRDRESTEAFF. In DNA form, the CDR3 reads TGTGCCAGCAGCCAACGGGACAGGGAGAGCACTGAAGCTTTCTTT.

In its sample, this clone was seen once. The chain employs TRBV7-9 and TRBJ2-7, with a possible D match to TRBD2 (6 bases). The germline V gene has CDR1 SEHNR and CDR2 FQNEAQ (reference sequence). CDR3 length: 15 amino acids. Trimming cost V 2 bases and J 2 bases, with 13 bases left between them. CDR3 in DNA: TGTGCCAGCAGCTTAAGCCAGCCGGGGGCCTACGAGCAGTACTTC. Protein sequence: CASSLSQPGAYEQYF.

Points on this clone: One end of the junction does not line up with germline, which may come from a read error. This rearrangement joins TRBV7-9 to TRBJ2-7; 10 bases map to TRBD2. The CDR3 is made up of 16 amino acids. Germline CDR1 reads SEHNR; CDR2 reads FQNEAQ (reference sequence). The CDR3, as DNA: TGCGCCAGCAGCCAAAGAATAGCTAGCGGGGGAGGCGAGCAGTACTTC. It specifies CASSQRIASGGGEQYF.

The chain employs TRBV7-2 and TRBJ1-5, with D possibly being TRBD1 (5 bases). This CDR3 has 14 residues. Trimming took 2 bases from V and 7 from J, leaving 12 bases between them. CDR1 and CDR2 from the germline V gene are SGHTA and FQGNSA. CDR3 residues: CASSLRQGGQPQHF. In DNA form, the CDR3 reads TGTGCCAGCAGCTTACGGCAGGGAGGACAGCCCCAGCATTTT.

The chain is built from TRBV7-9 and TRBJ2-1; D is perhaps TRBD2 (6 bases). V was cut by 3 bases and J by 7 bases, with 13 bases left in between. Per germline, CDR1 SEHNR and CDR2 FQNEAQ (reference sequence). The CDR3 length is 14 residues. In nucleotides, the CDR3 is TGTGCCAGCAGCTTTGGCGGGATGGGGAATGAGCAGTTCTTC. The encoded protein is CASSFGGMGNEQFF.

The V call is TRBV2, the J call TRBJ2-5; D uncertain. With 4 bases removed from V and 4 bases from J, the gap between germline ends came to 7 bases. In germline, CDR1 is SNHLY, CDR2 FYNNEI. The CDR3 runs to 12 residues. CDR3 sequence (DNA): TGTGCCAGCAGTGTCGTCCGAGAGACCCAGTACTTC. Amino acids: CASSVVRETQYF.

The CDR3 here is CASSPGRGRQPQHF. The CDR3 nucleotides read TGTGCCAGCTCACCAGGCCGGGGTAGGCAGCCCCAGCATTTT. V usage is TRBV18 and J usage is TRBJ1-5, with D hard to call. The CDR3 has 14 amino acids. Germline loops: CDR1 KGHSH, CDR2 LQKENI. The V and J ends lost 2 bases and 7 bases respectively, with 12 bases between them.

To note about this clone: The same CDR3 can be traced to other DNA sequences in this sample. The chain is built from TRBV11-3 and TRBJ2-2, with D uncertain. V dropped 5 bases and J dropped 4 bases, with 5 bases sitting between them. CDR1 is SGHNT and CDR2 is YENEEA in the germline V gene. The CDR3 spans 12 residues. The DNA for the CDR3 is TGTGCCAGCAGCCACACCACCGGGGAGCTGTTTTTT. Its translation is CASSHTTGELFF.

The chain joins TRBV7-2 to TRBJ2-5; 13 nucleotides agree with TRBD2. The J segment lost 5 bases and the V segment lost 5 bases, leaving 8 bases of the junction unmatched. Per germline, CDR1 SGHTA and CDR2 FQGNSA. The CDR3 loop spans 16 amino acids. CDR3 region: CASSPGLAGAAETQYF. The CDR3 region has the DNA TGTGCCAGCAGCCCCGGACTAGCGGGAGCGGCTGAGACCCAGTACTTC.

V and J are TRBV5-1 and TRBJ2-3; D gene uncertain. The CDR3 covers 16 residues. The V gene's germline CDR1 is SGHRS and CDR2 YFSETQ. The V end lost 2 bases, the J end lost 1 base, and 14 bases lay between the germline ends. The CDR3 region is CASSLSPQIGTDTQYF. The CDR3, as DNA: TGCGCCAGCAGCTTATCGCCACAGATTGGCACAGATACGCAGTATTTT.

The rearrangement joins TRBV29-1 to TRBJ1-4; D not certain. Trimming took 5 bases from V and 6 from J, leaving 13 bases between them. The CDR3 is 13 residues long. The germline V gene has CDR1 SQVTM and CDR2 ANQGSEA. DNA for the CDR3: TGCAGCGTTTCCGACATGGGTGATGAAAAACTGTTTTTT. It yields the protein CSVSDMGDEKLFF.

V gene TRBV7-2 combines with J gene TRBJ1-1, with D maybe TRBD1 (5 bases). Germline V gene sequence: CDR1 SGHTA, CDR2 FQGNSA. The CDR3 runs to 15 residues. V shed 6 bases and J shed 5 bases, with 19 bases lying between them. DNA for the CDR3: TGTGCCAGCAGGGGCCCCGGGGGAATAGGGACTGAAGCTTTCTTT. Its protein is CASRGPGGIGTEAFF.